The text below deals with one TCR beta chain. Here immunoSEQ multiplex PCR was the method, and the copy in TCRdb shows in-frame clones only, minus some. The sample holds fewer than 350,000 clones, 70% to 90% seen once. The data derive from a study of blood T cell repertoires in COVID-19. Study-level information: The analysed material was cDNA or gDNA that came from T cells, B-cell-depleted T cells, or PBMCs.

Enrollees, roughly 18 to 89 years old, lived in approximately 25 US areas. V was pared by 4 bases and J by 1 base, with 10 bases between. The CDR3 has 15 residues. CDR1 and CDR2 from the germline V gene are KGHSH and LQKENI. The sequence was collected from a woman in her twenties or thirties with acute COVID-19. Sequences were obtained from PBMCs or T cells enriched from blood (not recorded which). The chain recombines TRBV18 with TRBJ2-2; a weak D match, TRBD2 (5 bases). Written as DNA, the CDR3 is TGTGCCAGCTCACAGCTAGCATTGAACACCGGGGAGCTGTTTTTT. It encodes CASSQLALNTGELFF.